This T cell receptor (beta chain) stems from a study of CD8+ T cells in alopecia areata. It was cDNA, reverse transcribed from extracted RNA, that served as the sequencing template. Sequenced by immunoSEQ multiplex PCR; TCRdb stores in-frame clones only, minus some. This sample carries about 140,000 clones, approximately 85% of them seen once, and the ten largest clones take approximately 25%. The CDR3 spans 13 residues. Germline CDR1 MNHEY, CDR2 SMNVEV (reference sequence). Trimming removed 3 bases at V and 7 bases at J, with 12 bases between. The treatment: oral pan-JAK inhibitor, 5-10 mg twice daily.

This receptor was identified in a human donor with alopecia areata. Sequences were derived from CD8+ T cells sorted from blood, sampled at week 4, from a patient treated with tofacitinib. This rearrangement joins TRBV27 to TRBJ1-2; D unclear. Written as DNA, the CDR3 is TGTGCCAGCAGTTTGTCCCCCCTGCGTGGCTACACCTTC. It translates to CASSLSPLRGYTF.